Each of the 16 T cell receptor beta chains below was sequenced from the same sample in a study of T cells in Graves' hyperthyroidism and ophthalmopathy. The investigators amplified TCR beta CDR3 regions from RNA transcripts. A first-round RT-PCR of the TCR CDR3 used the HTBI primer set. TCRdb used MiXCR to reprocess the multiplex PCR reads, holding one entry per CDR3 protein. Among some 360,000 distinct CDR3 sequences listed, around a sixth were seen once. Sequencing used blood. The receptors were gathered from a woman between 40 and 50 years old with Graves' ophthalmopathy.

In this sample, this clonotype turned up many times. The chain couples TRBV18 to TRBJ2-1; D perhaps matches TRBD2 (6 bases). Trimming shortened V by 2 bases and J by 10 bases, and 12 bases separated the two germline ends. The CDR3 has 13 amino acids. Germline V gives CDR1 KGHSH, CDR2 LQKENI. The CDR3 is CASSPWLAHEQFF. CDR3 DNA: TGTGCCAGCTCACCATGGCTAGCGCACGAGCAGTTCTTC.

This clonotype was recorded once. The chain carries TRBV6-1 and TRBJ2-5, with TRBD2 matching over 13 bases. The CDR3 covers 15 residues. Trimming at V came to 5 bases and at J to 4 bases, leaving 4 bases not matched to a gene. Germline CDR1 and CDR2: MNHNS and SASEGT. CDR3 bases: TGTGCCAGCAGTAAAGGACTAGCGGGAGTAGAGACCCAGTACTTC. Its translation: CASSKGLAGVETQYF.

The table lists this clonotype with many counts. J is TRBJ2-7 and V is TRBV11-2; 7 positions match TRBD2. After removal of 4 bases from V and 3 bases from J, the junction contained 12 bases not matched to a gene. This CDR3 has 16 amino acids. The germline gives CDR1 SGHAT, CDR2 FQNNGV. The DNA for the CDR3 is TGTGCCAGCAGCTCACCACAGCGGGATGATTACTACGAGCAGTACTTC. Its translation is CASSSPQRDDYYEQYF.

V usage is TRBV24-1 and J usage is TRBJ1-2, with no clear D. Germline V lookup: CDR1 KGHDR, CDR2 SFDVKD. The CDR3 is made up of 13 amino acids. V lost 0 bases and J lost 4, with 5 bases in between. DNA for the CDR3: TGTGCCACCAGTGATTTGCCGGGCTATGGCTACACCTTC. Translation gives CATSDLPGYGYTF.

The table lists this clonotype with many counts. A single base separates this from a much larger clone, so it may be a read error. The genes are TRBV3-1 and TRBJ2-7; TRBD2 aligns across 10 bases. The length of the CDR3 is 15 residues. V trimming: 0 bases; J trimming: 3 bases; junction bases outside the gene matches: 2. Germline V gene lookup returns CDR1 LGHDT and CDR2 YNNKEL (reference sequence). CDR3 residues: CASSQELAGYYEQYF. In nucleotides, the CDR3 is TGTGCCAGCAGCCAAGAACTAGCGGGGTACTACGAGCAGTACTTC.

The table lists this clonotype with many counts. The chain is built from TRBV28 and TRBJ2-5; 11 positions agree with TRBD2. Germline lookup yields CDR1 MDHEN and CDR2 SYDVKM. CDR3 size: 16 residues. With 3 bases clipped from V and 1 base from J, the junction kept 4 bases outside the gene matches. In nucleotides, the CDR3 is TGTGCCAGCAGTTTCACCCTAGCGGGAGGCCAAGAGACCCAGTACTTC. This encodes CASSFTLAGGQETQYF.

This clonotype was picked up many times. The chain couples TRBV6-1 to TRBJ1-3; 10 positions match TRBD1. Trimming at V came to 4 bases and at J to 11 bases, leaving 8 bases not matched to a gene. The CDR3 runs to 14 residues. CDR1 and CDR2 (germline): MNHNS, SASEGT. CDR3 in DNA: TGTGCCAGCAGTGGAACCGGGACAGGGGTAGCCATATATTTT. Translating it yields CASSGTGTGVAIYF.

This clonotype was detected ten times or more. The chain has TRBV9 and TRBJ1-2; 7 nucleotides line up with TRBD1. With V trimmed by 0 bases and J by 1 base, 3 bases remained unmatched. This CDR3 region has 15 residues. Looked up from germline, CDR1 is SGDLS and CDR2 is YYNGEE. CDR3: CASSVGRGNNYGYTF. In DNA form, the CDR3 reads TGTGCCAGCAGCGTAGGCAGGGGGAATAACTATGGCTACACCTTC. Complete variable domain (other parts from reference TRBV9 and TRBJ1-2): DSGVTQTPKHLITATGQRVTLRCSPRSGDLSVYWYQQSLDQGLQFLIQYYNGEERAKGNILERFSAQQFPDLHSELNLSSLELGDSALYFCASSVGRGNNYGYTFGSGTRLTVV.

The rearrangement joins TRBV15 to TRBJ2-7, with D unresolved. V lost 0 bases to trimming and J lost 7 bases, with 7 bases between them. The CDR3 runs 12 residues. Germline CDR1 and CDR2: LNHNV and YYDKDF (reference sequence). CDR3 sequence reads: CATSRDGKEQYF. The CDR3, as DNA: TGTGCCACCAGCAGAGATGGGAAAGAGCAGTACTTC. The variable domain in full, with the rest retrieved from reference TRBV15 and TRBJ2-7, is DAMVIQNPRYQVTQFGKPVTLSCSQTLNHNVMYWYQQKSSQAPKLLFHYYDKDFNNEADTPDNFQSRRPNTSFCFLDIRSPGLGDTAMYLCATSRDGKEQYFGPGTRLTVT.

This clonotype was seen ten or more times. The chain uses TRBV18 and TRBJ1-1, with a weak D call TRBD1 (5 bases). The CDR3 contains 14 residues. Trimming stripped 3 bases from V and 8 bases from J, with 16 bases between. Germline V CDR1 and CDR2: KGHSH, LQKENI. The CDR3 reads CASSPQPVGQEAFF. The CDR3 DNA follows: TGTGCCAGCTCACCCCAACCCGTCGGACAAGAAGCTTTCTTT.

This clonotype appeared many times. The chain couples TRBV4-3 to TRBJ1-1; D is uncertain. Germline V lookup: CDR1 LGHNA, CDR2 YSLEER. The ends were cut back, 3 bases at V and 4 bases at J, with 21 bases in the middle. This CDR3 contains 17 residues. CDR3 residues: CASSHLAPGPGITEAFF. The CDR3 DNA is TGCGCCAGCAGCCACCTAGCCCCGGGCCCCGGGATCACTGAAGCTTTCTTT.

This clonotype was recorded a few times. The chain combines TRBV19 with TRBJ1-5, with D hard to call. V was trimmed by 7 bases and J by 3 bases, leaving 13 bases between them. The CDR3 loop spans 14 amino acids. Germline assignment: CDR1 LNHDA and CDR2 SQIVND (reference sequence). The CDR3 spells CASTARQTNQPQHF. Here the CDR3 DNA reads TGTGCCAGTACCGCGCGGCAGACCAATCAGCCCCAGCATTTT.

This clonotype was found many times. This chain joins TRBV6-1 and TRBJ1-2; 9 bases are a match to TRBD1. This CDR3 has 14 amino acids. V gave up 4 bases and J gave up 5 bases; unmatched junction bases: 5. CDR1 and CDR2 from the germline V gene are MNHNS and SASEGT. CDR3 DNA sequence: TGTGCCAGCAGTGCCGGGGACAGGGAGTATGGCTACACCTTC. Protein sequence: CASSAGDREYGYTF.

This clonotype was counted at least ten times. The chain has TRBV19 and TRBJ2-2, with 9 nucleotides matching TRBD2. This CDR3 region has 16 residues. Trimming at V came to 2 bases and at J to 4 bases, leaving 5 bases not matched to a gene. CDR1 and CDR2 from the germline V gene are LNHDA and SQIVND (reference sequence). CDR3: CASSIISGSRTGELFF. CDR3 bases: TGTGCCAGTAGTATAATTAGCGGGAGTCGCACCGGGGAGCTGTTTTTT. The variable domain in full, completed from reference TRBV19 and TRBJ2-2, reads DGGITQSPKYLFRKEGQNVTLSCEQNLNHDAMYWYRQDPGQGLRLIYYSQIVNDFQKGDIAEGYSVSREKKESFPLTVTSAQKNPTAFYLCASSIISGSRTGELFFGEGSRLTVL.

This clonotype turned up a few times. The chain combines TRBV20-1 with TRBJ1-2; TRBD1 might be the D (6 bases). The germline V and J ends were trimmed by 3 bases and 5 bases, with 16 bases remaining between them. Germline V gene data show CDR1 as DFQATT and CDR2 as SNEGSKA (reference sequence). CDR3 size: 14 residues. CDR3 sequence reads: CSASELGGVYGYTF. CDR3 sequence (DNA): TGCAGTGCTAGCGAGTTAGGGGGGGTTTATGGCTACACCTTC.

A note on this clonotype: This sequence may be a read error, since a much larger clone differs from it by one base. The missing conserved phenylalanine or tryptophan at the end of this CDR3 makes a read error likely. The chain uses TRBV5-1 and TRBJ2-7, with 10 bases identical to TRBD2. The CDR3 extends over 14 amino acids. After removal of 0 bases from V and 6 bases from J, the junction contained 3 bases not matched to a gene. CDR1 is SGHRS and CDR2 is YFSETQ in the germline V gene. In DNA, the CDR3 is TGCGCCAGCAGCTTGGGGCTAGCGGGAGCCGAGCAGTACCTC. It specifies CASSLGLAGAEQYL.